One sample yielded the 24 T cell receptor beta chains listed below, sequenced in a study of naive CD8 T cells in extremely preterm neonates. Clones were sequenced by immunoSEQ multiplex PCR, and TCRdb holds only the in-frame ones, with some missing. The sample consists of around 5,900 clones, 95% to 98% of them appearing once. Sequencing input: naive CD8+ T cells from blood. Receptors were obtained from a human donor in good health.

This chain links TRBV11-2 with TRBJ2-1; 12 positions match TRBD2. V dropped 6 bases and J dropped 4; count of bases not matched to a gene: 4. Germline CDR1 SGHAT, CDR2 FQNNGV. The CDR3 covers 15 residues. The CDR3 spells CASRRTSGAYNEQFF. In DNA form, the CDR3 reads TGTGCCAGCAGACGGACTAGCGGGGCATACAATGAGCAGTTCTTC. The full variable domain, completed using reference TRBV11-2 and TRBJ2-1, is EAGVAQSPRYKIIEKRQSVAFWCNPISGHATLYWYQQILGQGPKLLIQFQNNGVVDDSQLPKDRFSAERLKGVDSTLKIQPAKLEDSAVYLCASRRTSGAYNEQFFGPGTRLTVL.

V gene TRBV27 combines with J gene TRBJ2-7, with D possibly being TRBD1 (6 bases). The V gene lost 6 bases and the J gene lost 4 bases, with 13 bases spanning the gap. Per germline, CDR1 MNHEY and CDR2 SMNVEV (reference sequence). The length of the CDR3 is 13 residues. DNA of the CDR3: TGTGCCAGCAGCGCTGCACAGGGATACGAGCAGTACTTC. Its translation is CASSAAQGYEQYF.

The chain joins TRBV7-6 to TRBJ2-7, with 10 bases lining up with TRBD1. Unmatched junction bases numbered 8, after V lost 2 bases and J lost 7 bases. Germline V gene data show CDR1 as SGHVS and CDR2 as FNYEAQ. CDR3 length: 15 amino acids. CDR3 bases: TGTGCCAGCAGCTTAACCGACAGGGGGCTTGGTGAGCAGTACTTC. Translating it yields CASSLTDRGLGEQYF.

CDR3 bases: TGTGCCAGCAGGTTAACAGGGAACAATCAGCCCCAGCATTTT. This translates into CASRLTGNNQPQHF. The rearrangement uses TRBV28 and TRBJ1-5, with D perhaps matching TRBD1 (6 bases). This CDR3 region has 14 residues. Germline V CDR1 and CDR2: MDHEN, SYDVKM. V gave up 6 bases and J gave up 3 bases, with 12 bases separating them.

The V gene is TRBV5-6, the J gene TRBJ2-7, with TRBD2 matching over 7 bases. The J segment lost 4 bases and the V segment lost 2 bases, leaving 6 bases of the junction unmatched. Germline assignment: CDR1 SGHDT and CDR2 YYEEEE. CDR3 size: 14 residues. In nucleotides, the CDR3 is TGTGCCAGCAGCTTCAGGGAGGGAGTATACGAGCAGTACTTC. Translating it yields CASSFREGVYEQYF.

J is TRBJ1-5 and V is TRBV19; D might be TRBD1 (6 bases). This CDR3 has 13 amino acids. The ends were cut back, 8 bases at V and 4 bases at J, with 12 bases in the middle. Germline-derived CDR1 and CDR2 are LNHDA and SQIVND (reference sequence). The CDR3 DNA reads TGTGCCAGTTCTTGGACAGTTAATCAGCCCCAGCATTTT. Protein product: CASSWTVNQPQHF.

CDR3 in amino acids: CASSPGSSYEQYF. The DNA of the CDR3 is TGTGCCAGCAGTCCGGGGAGCTCCTACGAGCAGTACTTC. The J gene is TRBJ2-7, the V gene TRBV27, with TRBD2 as a possible D gene (5 bases). There are 13 residues in the CDR3. V was shortened by 5 bases and J by 0 bases, with 8 bases between the two germline ends. CDR1 and CDR2 from the germline V gene are MNHEY and SMNVEV (reference sequence).

This clone is a singleton in its sample. The chain is built from TRBV7-9 and TRBJ1-2; D is perhaps TRBD1 (5 bases). This CDR3 has 15 amino acids. The germline CDR1 and CDR2 sequences are SEHNR and FQNEAQ (reference sequence). V lost 5 bases and J lost 3, with 16 bases in between. The DNA of the CDR3 is TGTGCCAGCAGCCCGGACTTGGGGGGAGACTATGGCTACACCTTC. Protein: CASSPDLGGDYGYTF. The full variable domain, in which reference TRBV7-9 and TRBJ1-2 provide the parts outside the CDR3, is DTGVSQNPRHKITKRGQNVTFRCDPISEHNRLYWYRQTLGQGPEFLTYFQNEAQLEKSRLLSDRFSAERPKGSFSTLEIQRTEQGDSAMYLCASSPDLGGDYGYTFGSGTRLTVV.

Concerning this clone itself: This same CDR3 is encoded by further DNA sequences in the sample. This chain uses TRBV7-6 with TRBJ1-1; unclear D gene. Between the trimmed V and J ends, which lost 5 bases and 1 base, there was a span of 8 bases. Germline CDR1 SGHVS, CDR2 FNYEAQ. This CDR3 comprises 13 residues. CDR3 amino acids: CASSPPQNTEAFF. CDR3 sequence (DNA): TGTGCCAGCAGCCCCCCCCAGAACACTGAAGCTTTCTTT.

The chain has TRBV11-2 and TRBJ2-1, with 14 bases fitting TRBD2. V lost 5 bases and J lost 0; bases outside the gene matches: 6. Germline CDR1 is SGHAT and CDR2 is FQNNGV. The CDR3 is made up of 18 amino acids. The CDR3 nucleotides are TGTGCCAGCAGCATAGGGACTAGCGGGAGTGGCTCCTACAATGAGCAGTTCTTC. Its protein is CASSIGTSGSGSYNEQFF.

The V gene is TRBV11-3, the J gene TRBJ2-5, with a tentative D call TRBD1 (7 bases). The end of the DNA fits TRBJ2-7 better, so the J call may be wrong. Germline loops: CDR1 SGHNT, CDR2 YENEEA. The CDR3 loop spans 15 amino acids. CDR3 in amino acids: CASSPGGQSSYEQYF. CDR3 nucleotide sequence: TGTGCCAGCAGCCCCGGGGGACAGAGCTCCTACGAGCAGTACTTC.

The chain combines TRBV7-3 with TRBJ2-1; 10 bases align to TRBD1. The J segment lost 6 bases and the V segment lost 5 bases, leaving 7 bases of the junction unmatched. The CDR3 totals 15 residues. The germline CDR1 and CDR2 sequences are SGHTA and FQGTGA. The CDR3, as DNA: TGTGCCAGCAGCCTACTCGGGACAGGGGTCAATGAGCAGTTCTTC. Its protein product is CASSLLGTGVNEQFF.

This clone was seen only once. The rearrangement links TRBV7-9 to TRBJ2-1; 11 bases are a match to TRBD2. With V trimmed by 5 bases and J by 5 bases, 5 bases remained unmatched. Looked up from germline, CDR1 is SEHNR and CDR2 is FQNEAQ (reference sequence). The CDR3 totals 15 residues. The CDR3 protein is CASSRSGRAHNEQFF. Written as DNA, the CDR3 is TGTGCCAGCAGCCGTAGCGGGAGGGCTCACAATGAGCAGTTCTTC.

The chain recombines TRBV2 with TRBJ2-3; 9 bases line up with TRBD2. Germline CDR1 reads SNHLY; CDR2 reads FYNNEI. The CDR3 is made up of 16 amino acids. The J segment lost 2 bases and the V segment lost 6 bases, leaving 9 bases of the junction unmatched. The CDR3 coding sequence is TGTGCCAGCAGAGGCGGGAGGGGTCTGGACACAGATACGCAGTATTTT. Encoded protein: CASRGGRGLDTDTQYF.

The CDR3 bases are TGTGCCAGCAGTGGGGCGACAGGGTATAGCCCCTACGAGCAGTACTTC. It specifies CASSGATGYSPYEQYF. V and J are TRBV2 and TRBJ2-7; 7 nucleotides align to TRBD1. The CDR3 consists of 16 residues. Germline CDR1 reads SNHLY; CDR2 reads FYNNEI. V gave up 4 bases and J gave up 2 bases; unmatched junction bases: 11.

The chain links TRBV6-5 to TRBJ1-2; 7 bases are shared with TRBD1. In germline, CDR1 is MNHEY, CDR2 SVGAGI. Trimming removed 1 base from V and 1 base from J; junction bases left unmatched: 3. The CDR3 runs 15 residues. The CDR3 reads CASSYWGQSNYGYTF. The CDR3 coding sequence is TGTGCCAGCAGTTACTGGGGACAGAGTAACTATGGCTACACCTTC.

The chain links TRBV5-4 to TRBJ2-1; the match to TRBD2 covers 8 bases. With V trimmed by 1 base and J by 6 bases, 6 bases remained unmatched. The CDR3 loop spans 15 amino acids. Germline CDR1 SGHNT, CDR2 YYREEE (reference sequence). In DNA form, the CDR3 reads TGTGCCAGCAGCTTGAAGCGGGAGAAGAGCAATGAGCAGTTCTTC. It yields the protein CASSLKREKSNEQFF.

This clone was seen a single time. J is TRBJ2-7 and V is TRBV28; 9 nucleotides agree with TRBD2. In germline, CDR1 is MDHEN, CDR2 SYDVKM. The CDR3 spans 16 residues. V lost 4 bases to trimming and J lost 1 base; unmatched junction nucleotides: 8. The DNA for the CDR3 is TGTGCCAGCAGTTCACCGGGAGCGGGAGGTTCCTACGAGCAGTACTTC. Residues: CASSSPGAGGSYEQYF.

The rearrangement joins TRBV28 to TRBJ2-7; TRBD1 aligns across 7 bases. Looked up from germline, CDR1 is MDHEN and CDR2 is SYDVKM. This CDR3 spans 14 amino acids. V lost 6 bases, J lost 4 bases, and 9 bases stayed unmatched. In DNA form, the CDR3 reads TGTGCCAGCAGCCCACAGGGGTTAGGGTACGAGCAGTACTTC. Translated, it gives CASSPQGLGYEQYF.

Concerning this clone itself: An end of the junction does not agree with germline; a read error may underlie this. The CDR3 coding sequence is TGTGCCAGCACCGTAGGAGGAACCGGGGAGCTGTTTTTT. The encoded protein is CASTVGGTGELFF. V usage is TRBV9 and J usage is TRBJ2-2; D possibly corresponds to TRBD2 (5 bases). Germline CDR1 is SGDLS and CDR2 is YYNGEE. The CDR3 has 13 amino acids.

The chain joins TRBV19 to TRBJ2-3; 7 bases align to TRBD2. The CDR3 is made up of 15 amino acids. The germline V gene encodes CDR1 LNHDA and CDR2 SQIVND (reference sequence). The J segment lost 4 bases and the V segment lost 5 bases, leaving 9 bases of the junction unmatched. This CDR3 is CASSVWRELPDTQYF. DNA of the CDR3: TGTGCCAGTAGTGTGTGGCGGGAGCTCCCAGATACGCAGTATTTT. The whole variable domain, remainder taken from reference TRBV19 and TRBJ2-3, is DGGITQSPKYLFRKEGQNVTLSCEQNLNHDAMYWYRQDPGQGLRLIYYSQIVNDFQKGDIAEGYSVSREKKESFPLTVTSAQKNPTAFYLCASSVWRELPDTQYFGPGTRLTVL.

This rearrangement joins TRBV7-9 to TRBJ1-1; D unresolved. The CDR3 runs 14 residues. V was pared by 3 bases and J by 3 bases, with 11 bases between. The germline V gene encodes CDR1 SEHNR and CDR2 FQNEAQ (reference sequence). CDR3 residues: CASSFAVGDTEAFF. The DNA for the CDR3 is TGTGCCAGCAGCTTTGCAGTCGGGGACACTGAAGCTTTCTTT.

DNA of the CDR3: TGTGCCAGCACACAGGAAAACACCGGGGAGCTGTTTTTT. Residues: CASTQENTGELFF. The chain couples TRBV6-5 to TRBJ2-2, with D perhaps matching TRBD1 (5 bases). The CDR3 has 13 residues. V was pared by 7 bases and J by 2 bases, with 8 bases between. CDR1 MNHEY and CDR2 SVGAGI come from the germline V gene.

The rearrangement uses TRBV28 and TRBJ1-1; 7 bases match TRBD1. The CDR3 totals 14 residues. With 3 bases clipped from V and 5 bases from J, the junction kept 6 bases outside the gene matches. Germline assignment: CDR1 MDHEN and CDR2 SYDVKM. CDR3: CASSLGQGVTEAFF. CDR3 sequence (DNA): TGTGCCAGCAGTTTGGGGCAGGGGGTAACTGAAGCTTTCTTT.